This T cell receptor beta chain came from a study of blood T cell repertoires in COVID-19. Study-wide background: T cells, B-cell-depleted T cells, or PBMCs supplied cDNA or gDNA.

How the authors handled the data: Amplification of reference gene primers was used by the study to estimate nucleated cell counts. Assay: immunoSEQ multiplex PCR; the TCRdb copy retains only in-frame clones and omits some. V, J and clone size reflect that table, while D and trimming were determined from the DNA. The data contain about 210,000 clones, roughly 80% of them singletons. The CDR3 consists of 16 residues. V gave up 0 bases and J gave up 8 bases, with 18 bases separating them. Germline V gives CDR1 MGHRA, CDR2 YSYEKL. The J gene is TRBJ2-3, the V gene TRBV4-1; a possible D gene is TRBD2 (5 bases). Sequenced sample: peripheral blood. The clonotype originates from a woman between 65 and 79 years old with COVID-19, enrolled during active disease. This chain's CDR3 is CASSQDPGGLISTQYF. CDR3 sequence (DNA): TGCGCCAGCAGCCAAGATCCGGGCGGGTTAATTAGTACGCAGTATTTT.